What follows are 26 T cell receptor beta chains derived from one specimen sequenced in a study of blood T cell repertoires in COVID-19. Clones were sequenced by immunoSEQ multiplex PCR, and TCRdb holds only the in-frame ones, with some missing. The sample has about 220,000 clones; about nine tenths are singletons. Material for sequencing was PBMCs or T cells enriched from blood (not recorded which). The receptor source for this set is a woman in her 30s who had recovered from COVID-19.

The genes are TRBV4-2 and TRBJ2-5; a possible D gene is TRBD1 (5 bases). Germline V gene lookup returns CDR1 LGHNA and CDR2 YNFKEQ. Trimming pared 3 bases from V and 5 bases from J, leaving 10 bases between. There are 13 residues in the CDR3. CDR3 DNA: TGTGCCAGCAGCCAGGACAAGGCGGAGACCCAGTACTTC. Amino acids: CASSQDKAETQYF.

The chain employs TRBV4-3 and TRBJ1-6, with D uncertain. From germline, CDR1 is LGHNA and CDR2 YSLEER. The ends were cut back, 0 bases at V and 18 bases at J, with 15 bases in the middle. CDR3 length: 13 amino acids. In DNA, the CDR3 is TGCGCCAGCAGCCAAGATCTCGAGGCCGGGTACCACTTT. This gives the protein CASSQDLEAGYHF.

This clone was recorded many times. The genes are TRBV7-9 and TRBJ2-5; 7 positions match TRBD2. Germline CDR1 SEHNR, CDR2 FQNEAQ (reference sequence). The CDR3 is 14 residues long. The trim removed 3 bases at V and 4 bases at J, leaving 5 bases unmatched. This CDR3 is CASSFAGVGETQYF. The CDR3 DNA reads TGTGCCAGCAGCTTTGCGGGGGTGGGAGAGACCCAGTACTTC.

V is TRBV4-3 and J is TRBJ2-7, with 10 bases matching TRBD2. The CDR3 is made up of 15 amino acids. In germline, CDR1 is LGHNA, CDR2 YSLEER. The V segment lost 0 bases and the J segment 3 bases; nucleotides outside the gene matches: 2. The CDR3 sequence is CASSQDSSGSYEQYF. In DNA form, the CDR3 reads TGCGCCAGCAGCCAAGATTCTAGCGGGAGCTACGAGCAGTACTTC.

The chain employs TRBV5-1 and TRBJ2-3, with 9 positions matching TRBD2. This CDR3 is built from 17 residues. With V trimmed by 0 bases and J by 5 bases, 10 bases remained unmatched. Per germline, CDR1 SGHRS and CDR2 YFSETQ. CDR3 loop: CASSLAPAGGLEDTQYF. The CDR3 DNA reads TGCGCCAGCAGCTTGGCCCCCGCGGGGGGGCTAGAAGATACGCAGTATTTT.

The genes are TRBV5-8 and TRBJ1-4; 10 nucleotides match TRBD1. This CDR3 is 16 amino acids long. The germline V gene has CDR1 SGHTS and CDR2 YDEGEE. The V and J ends lost 3 bases and 0 bases, in that order; junction bases with no gene match: 2. In nucleotides, the CDR3 is TGTGCCAGCAGCTCCGGACAGGGGGCAACTAATGAAAAACTGTTTTTT. Its protein product is CASSSGQGATNEKLFF.

The DNA for the CDR3 is TGTGCCAGCAGTCTCGGGACACAAAGCTCCTACGAGCAGTACTTC. Amino acid sequence: CASSLGTQSSYEQYF. The chain combines TRBV27 with TRBJ2-7; D perhaps matches TRBD1 (6 bases). This CDR3 spans 15 amino acids. Germline V gene data show CDR1 as MNHEY and CDR2 as SMNVEV (reference sequence). V lost 5 bases, J lost 0 bases, and 14 bases lay in between.

This sequence joins TRBV6-4 and TRBJ2-3; no clear D gene. Trimming cost V 2 bases and J 7 bases, with 7 bases left between them. This CDR3 region has 12 residues. CDR1 is MRHNA, CDR2 SNTAGT, per germline. The chain's CDR3 is CASSDTGYTQYF. The CDR3 DNA reads as TGTGCCAGCAGTGACACCGGTTATACGCAGTATTTT.

J is TRBJ1-2 and V is TRBV27; possibly TRBD1 for D (6 bases). V lost 3 bases and J 8 bases, leaving 13 bases between the germline ends. The CDR3 spans 13 residues. Germline assignment: CDR1 MNHEY and CDR2 SMNVEV (reference sequence). CDR3 residues: CASSLNRVEGYTF. The CDR3 bases are TGTGCCAGCAGTTTGAACAGGGTGGAGGGCTACACCTTC.

The chain couples TRBV7-3 to TRBJ2-1; TRBD2 matches at 10 bases. CDR3 length: 16 amino acids. Germline lookup yields CDR1 SGHTA and CDR2 FQGTGA. After removal of 3 bases from V and 6 bases from J, the junction contained 8 bases not matched to a gene. CDR3 protein: CASSFLAGAPPNEQFF. CDR3 DNA: TGTGCCAGCAGCTTTCTAGCGGGGGCCCCCCCCAATGAGCAGTTCTTC.

V and J are TRBV9 and TRBJ1-4; perhaps TRBD1 as D (5 bases). The CDR3 totals 15 residues. Germline lookup yields CDR1 SGDLS and CDR2 YYNGEE. V was shortened by 3 bases and J by 5 bases, with 14 bases between the two germline ends. The CDR3 DNA reads TGTGCCAGCAGCGCCATGGGGCGACTGAATGAAAAACTGTTTTTT. Its protein is CASSAMGRLNEKLFF.

This chain connects TRBV7-3 to TRBJ2-3, with TRBD2 matching over 8 bases. After removal of 3 bases from V and 4 bases from J, the junction contained 6 bases not matched to a gene. This CDR3 contains 15 residues. Germline CDR1 SGHTA, CDR2 FQGTGA. The CDR3, as DNA: TGTGCCAGCAGCTTTACGGGGGGGCAGGCAGATACGCAGTATTTT. Protein: CASSFTGGQADTQYF.

The V and J genes are TRBV29-1 and TRBJ1-4; a weak D match, TRBD1 (6 bases). Germline CDR1 reads SQVTM; CDR2 reads ANQGSEA. This CDR3 is 12 amino acids long. Trimming took off 3 bases at V and 12 bases at J, with 14 bases between the two ends. CDR3 bases: TGCAGCGTTGAGTCGGGGGGCAGTGAACTGTTTTTT. Translating gives CSVESGGSELFF. Looking up the rest from reference TRBV29-1 and TRBJ1-4 gives the full variable domain: SAVISQKPSRDICQRGTSLTIQCQVDSQVTMMFWYRQQPGQSLTLIATANQGSEATYESGFVIDKFPISRPNLTFSTLTVSNMSPEDSSIYLCSVESGGSELFFGSGTQLSVL.

The chain combines TRBV7-7 with TRBJ2-1, with TRBD2 matching 13 bases. The ends lost 1 base at V and 15 bases at J; junction bases unmatched: 6. The CDR3 runs 14 residues. From germline, CDR1 is SSHAT and CDR2 FNYEAQ (reference sequence). CDR3 amino acids: CASSLGWTSGGGFF. The CDR3 DNA follows: TGTGCCAGCAGCTTAGGGTGGACTAGCGGGGGTGGGTTCTTC.

Here the CDR3 DNA reads TGTGCCAGCAGTGAATTCGACGGGGTGTCCACTGAAGCTTTCTTT. Amino acids: CASSEFDGVSTEAFF. The chain is built from TRBV25-1 and TRBJ1-1; D remains ambiguous. The CDR3 sequence is 15 residues long. The germline gives CDR1 MGHDK, CDR2 SYGVNS. Deletions cut 1 base from V and 4 bases from J, with 13 bases between. The entire variable domain, with the rest obtained from reference TRBV25-1 and TRBJ1-1, is as follows: EADIYQTPRYLVIGTGKKITLECSQTMGHDKMYWYQQDPGMELHLIHYSYGVNSTEKGDLSSESTVSRIRTEHFPLTLESARPSHTSQYLCASSEFDGVSTEAFFGQGTRLTVV.

CDR3 sequence reads: CASSLSGQVGSTEAFF. CDR3 bases: TGTGCCAGCAGCCTAAGCGGACAGGTCGGCAGCACTGAAGCTTTCTTT. This rearrangement joins TRBV7-3 to TRBJ1-1; the match to TRBD1 covers 7 bases. This CDR3 is 16 amino acids long. The germline V gene encodes CDR1 SGHTA and CDR2 FQGTGA. V was clipped by 5 bases and J by 4 bases; unmatched bases: 13.

V is TRBV6-5 and J is TRBJ2-7, with 12 bases matching TRBD2. CDR3 length equals 14 residues. Germline V gene data show CDR1 as MNHEY and CDR2 as SVGAGI. The trim removed 6 bases at V and 2 bases at J, leaving 2 bases unmatched. Written as DNA, the CDR3 is TGTGCCAGCAGGACTAGCGGGGGAACCTACGAGCAGTACTTC. As protein: CASRTSGGTYEQYF.

The rearrangement links TRBV7-9 to TRBJ2-7, with D possibly matching TRBD2 (6 bases). Between the trimmed V and J ends, which lost 7 bases and 6 bases, there was a span of 19 bases. CDR3 length: 14 amino acids. Per germline, CDR1 SEHNR and CDR2 FQNEAQ (reference sequence). The CDR3 spells CASTTGGPGVEQYF. The CDR3 bases are TGTGCCAGCACCACCGGGGGACCGGGGGTCGAGCAGTACTTC.

This clone was seen just once. This chain uses TRBV7-9 with TRBJ2-6, with TRBD1 matching 7 bases. The length of the CDR3 is 17 residues. The junction had 8 bases not matched to a gene; V was cut back by 6 bases and J by 0 bases. The germline V gene has CDR1 SEHNR and CDR2 FQNEAQ (reference sequence). As DNA, the CDR3 is TGTGCCAGCAGACCACTCAGGGGGAGCTCTGGGGCCAACGTCCTGACTTTC. Translation: CASRPLRGSSGANVLTF.

V is TRBV9 and J is TRBJ1-2, with D unclear. CDR1 and CDR2 (germline): SGDLS, YYNGEE. The CDR3 has 14 residues. The germline V and J ends were trimmed by 0 bases and 8 bases, with 14 bases remaining between them. The CDR3 loop reads CASSVVSESPGYTF. The DNA of the CDR3 is TGTGCCAGCAGCGTAGTTTCGGAGAGCCCCGGCTACACCTTC.

The gene calls are TRBV19 and TRBJ1-2; TRBD1 is a possible D gene (5 bases). CDR3 length: 12 amino acids. Trimming left V 10 bases short and J 4 bases short, with 13 bases between. Germline CDR1 reads LNHDA; CDR2 reads SQIVND (reference sequence). Here the CDR3 reads CATLTATYGYTF. DNA for the CDR3: TGTGCCACCTTGACAGCGACCTATGGCTACACCTTC. Full variable domain (missing parts from reference TRBV19 and TRBJ1-2): DGGITQSPKYLFRKEGQNVTLSCEQNLNHDAMYWYRQDPGQGLRLIYYSQIVNDFQKGDIAEGYSVSREKKESFPLTVTSAQKNPTAFYLCATLTATYGYTFGSGTRLTVV.

This chain joins TRBV4-2 and TRBJ1-2; the match to TRBD1 covers 7 bases. In germline, CDR1 is LGHNA, CDR2 YNFKEQ. V lost 0 bases to trimming and J lost 5 bases; unmatched junction nucleotides: 9. The CDR3 consists of 16 residues. This CDR3 reads CASSQERGGSGYGYTF. DNA for the CDR3: TGTGCCAGCAGCCAAGAAAGAGGGGGCTCTGGGTATGGCTACACCTTC.

A note on this clone: Within the sample, other DNA sequences also encode this same CDR3. This chain uses TRBV11-2 with TRBJ1-6, with TRBD1 as a possible D gene (6 bases). There are 16 residues in the CDR3. Germline V gene lookup returns CDR1 SGHAT and CDR2 FQNNGV. Trimming stripped 6 bases from V and 0 bases from J, with 12 bases between. This CDR3 reads CASSRTGNSYNSPLHF. As DNA, the CDR3 is TGTGCCAGCAGTCGAACAGGGAACTCCTATAATTCACCCCTCCACTTT.

The chain is built from TRBV13 and TRBJ1-6, with D hard to call. This CDR3 has 18 amino acids. Germline lookup yields CDR1 PRHDT and CDR2 FYEKMQ (reference sequence). Trimming removed 5 bases from V and 1 base from J, with 18 bases in between. This chain's CDR3 is CASSPLLETGSYNSPLHF. DNA for the CDR3: TGTGCCAGCAGCCCCCTTCTTGAAACCGGGTCCTATAATTCACCCCTCCACTTT.

As concerns this clone: Germline is not matched at one junction end, which may reflect a read error. This rearrangement joins TRBV6-5 to TRBJ1-1; 7 bases map to TRBD1. The CDR3 has 14 amino acids. CDR1 MNHEY and CDR2 SVGAGI come from the germline V gene. In DNA form, the CDR3 reads TGTGCCAGCAGCCATGGGACAGTGAAGACTGAAGCTTTCTTT. Amino acids: CASSHGTVKTEAFF.

The genes are TRBV19 and TRBJ1-2; no clear D. From germline, CDR1 is LNHDA and CDR2 SQIVND (reference sequence). The CDR3 sequence is 14 residues long. Between the trimmed V and J ends, which lost 1 base and 3 bases, there was a span of 9 bases. This CDR3 is CASSIGGLDYGYTF. DNA for the CDR3: TGTGCCAGTAGTATAGGAGGACTGGACTATGGCTACACCTTC.